These 28 T cell receptor beta chains share one sample of origin, sequenced in a study of beta chain features in type 1 diabetes. cDNA synthesis used the whole RNA isolate, giving expressed TCRB sequences. The assay was immunoSEQ multiplex PCR, and TCRdb's table has in-frame clones only and misses some. This table has about 130,000 clones, 9.2% appearing once. The sequencing sample was made of central memory CD4+ T cells from blood. These receptors all stem from a man aged 18 to 30 in good health.

This clone occurred a few times. Other DNA variants within this sample encode the same CDR3. V gene TRBV7-2 combines with J gene TRBJ1-2, with TRBD1 matching over 8 bases. CDR1 SGHTA and CDR2 FQGNSA come from the germline V gene. Germline trimming cut 4 bases from V and 6 bases from J; bases unmatched to any gene: 4. CDR3 length equals 13 residues. The CDR3 loop reads CASSSQGVDGYTF. The CDR3 DNA follows: TGTGCCAGCAGCTCACAGGGGGTAGATGGCTACACCTTC.

This chain uses TRBV28 with TRBJ1-2; tentative D call: TRBD1 (5 bases). CDR1 and CDR2 from the germline V gene are MDHEN and SYDVKM. The V gene lost 5 bases and the J gene lost 4 bases, with 11 bases spanning the gap. The CDR3 has 13 residues. The CDR3 protein is CASSPTATYGYTF. As DNA, the CDR3 is TGTGCCAGCAGTCCGACAGCGACCTATGGCTACACCTTC.

The V and J genes are TRBV27 and TRBJ2-7; D perhaps matches TRBD1 (6 bases). CDR1 is MNHEY, CDR2 SMNVEV, per germline (reference sequence). V lost 6 bases and J lost 3, with 15 bases in between. This CDR3 spans 14 amino acids. The CDR3 region is CASSQWDTNYEQYF. CDR3 DNA: TGTGCCAGCAGCCAATGGGACACCAACTACGAGCAGTACTTC.

This chain joins TRBV29-1 and TRBJ1-4; possible D gene TRBD1, 5 bases. CDR1 is SQVTM and CDR2 is ANQGSEA in the germline V gene. Trimming took off 7 bases at V and 0 bases at J, with 9 bases between the two ends. The CDR3 has 13 residues. CDR3 in DNA: TGCAGCGCCAGGGTCGCAACTAATGAAAAACTGTTTTTT. It codes for CSARVATNEKLFF.

The V and J genes are TRBV6-6 and TRBJ1-4; D perhaps matches TRBD1 (5 bases). V lost 2 bases and J 7 bases, leaving 11 bases between the germline ends. The length of the CDR3 is 14 residues. Germline V CDR1 and CDR2: MNHNY, SVGAGI (reference sequence). The CDR3, as DNA: TGTGCCAGCAGTTACCCAGGGAGGGCTGAAAAACTGTTTTTT. Protein: CASSYPGRAEKLFF.

Many counts were recorded for this clone. Other DNA sequences within the sample encode an identical CDR3. The rearrangement uses TRBV6-5 and TRBJ2-3; the D is unclear. Trimming removed 4 bases at V and 3 bases at J, with 5 bases between. The CDR3 sequence is 12 residues long. Germline values: CDR1 MNHEY, CDR2 SVGAGI. The CDR3 sequence is CASSFGTDTQYF. The CDR3 coding sequence is TGTGCCAGCAGTTTCGGTACAGATACGCAGTATTTT.

This clone was counted between two and nine times. This chain links TRBV2 with TRBJ2-7; D possibly corresponds to TRBD1 (6 bases). With 7 bases removed from V and 0 bases from J, the gap between germline ends came to 10 bases. Germline V gene lookup returns CDR1 SNHLY and CDR2 FYNNEI. This CDR3 comprises 13 residues. CDR3 sequence: CASNRDTSYEQYF. In DNA, the CDR3 is TGTGCCAGCAACCGGGACACCTCCTACGAGCAGTACTTC. Full variable domain (rest looked up from reference TRBV2 and TRBJ2-7): EPEVTQTPSHQVTQMGQEVILRCVPISNHLYFYWYRQILGQKVEFLVSFYNNEISEKSEIFDDQFSVERPDGSNFTLKIRSTKLEDSAMYFCASNRDTSYEQYFGPGTRLTVT.

This clone has just a few counts. This chain connects TRBV4-1 to TRBJ2-3; 7 bases are shared with TRBD2. Germline CDR1 reads MGHRA; CDR2 reads YSYEKL. The CDR3 runs 17 residues. Trimming removed 4 bases from V and 0 bases from J; junction bases left unmatched: 10. CDR3 region: CASSPRLEGGSTDTQYF. The CDR3 nucleotides read TGCGCCAGCAGCCCCAGACTCGAGGGAGGGAGCACAGATACGCAGTATTTT.

This chain connects TRBV7-8 to TRBJ2-3; the match to TRBD1 covers 9 bases. This CDR3 is 18 amino acids long. In germline, CDR1 is SGHVS, CDR2 FQNEAQ. V lost 1 base, J lost 2 bases, and 10 bases stayed unmatched. CDR3 nucleotides: TGTGCCAGCAGCTTAGAAGGCGGACAGGGGAGATACACAGATACGCAGTATTTT. Translating it yields CASSLEGGQGRYTDTQYF.

This clone has more than one count but fewer than ten. The chain carries TRBV27 and TRBJ2-1; 15 nucleotides match TRBD2. V shed 5 bases and J 5 bases; nucleotides not matched to a gene: 1. Germline CDR1 MNHEY, CDR2 SMNVEV (reference sequence). This CDR3 has 15 residues. The CDR3 DNA reads TGTGCCAGCAGTGGACTAGCGGGGGGGCACAATGAGCAGTTCTTC. Translating it yields CASSGLAGGHNEQFF.

This clone was counted only a few times. The chain recombines TRBV28 with TRBJ2-7; TRBD1 matches 7 bases. This CDR3 comprises 12 residues. The germline V gene has CDR1 MDHEN and CDR2 SYDVKM. V dropped 9 bases and J dropped 3; count of bases not matched to a gene: 5. CDR3: CASKGTVYEQYF. In nucleotides, the CDR3 is TGTGCCAGTAAAGGGACAGTCTACGAGCAGTACTTC.

This chain joins TRBV7-2 and TRBJ2-5, with 7 positions matching TRBD1. The V gene end was trimmed by 1 base and the J gene end by 9 bases; junction bases not matched to a gene: 5. The CDR3 runs to 13 residues. Germline V gene lookup returns CDR1 SGHTA and CDR2 FQGNSA. The CDR3 region has the DNA TGTGCCAGCAGCTTAGGGCAGGGGGTTTCCCAGTACTTC. Its protein product is CASSLGQGVSQYF. Looking up the rest from reference TRBV7-2 and TRBJ2-5 gives the full variable domain: GAGVSQSPSNKVTEKGKDVELRCDPISGHTALYWYRQSLGQGLEFLIYFQGNSAPDKSGLPSDRFSAERTGGSVSTLTIQRTQQEDSAVYLCASSLGQGVSQYFGPGTRLLVL.

This clone was detected ten times or more. The V gene is TRBV7-2, the J gene TRBJ2-5; a weak D match, TRBD1 (6 bases). Germline CDR1 is SGHTA and CDR2 is FQGNSA. The CDR3 spans 13 residues. V was shortened by 6 bases and J by 4 bases, with 12 bases between the two germline ends. The CDR3 DNA is TGTGCCAGCAGAACAGGGTATTTAGAGACCCAGTACTTC. Translation: CASRTGYLETQYF.

The CDR3 DNA reads as TGTGCCAGCAGCTTGGTTACGGGGACAGATACGCAGTATTTT. Encoded protein: CASSLVTGTDTQYF. This sequence joins TRBV5-6 and TRBJ2-3; tentative D call: TRBD2 (5 bases). The V gene lost 0 bases and the J gene lost 3 bases, with 8 bases spanning the gap. Germline assignment: CDR1 SGHDT and CDR2 YYEEEE. The CDR3 runs to 14 residues.

The table lists this clone with many counts. This chain connects TRBV28 to TRBJ2-7; 10 bases line up with TRBD1. The CDR3 runs to 16 residues. The junction had 11 bases not matched to a gene; V was cut back by 5 bases and J by 4 bases. Looked up from germline, CDR1 is MDHEN and CDR2 is SYDVKM. CDR3 region: CASSLPTGGIGYEQYF. CDR3 DNA: TGTGCCAGCAGTCTTCCGACAGGGGGCATAGGGTACGAGCAGTACTTC.

This clone was found a few times. The rearrangement links TRBV5-1 to TRBJ1-2; D is ambiguous. The CDR3 sequence is 15 residues long. The germline gives CDR1 SGHRS, CDR2 YFSETQ. Trimming took 4 bases from V and 1 from J, leaving 14 bases between them. The CDR3 sequence: CASSPYRNGNYGYTF. The CDR3 nucleotides read TGCGCCAGCAGCCCGTACAGAAATGGTAACTATGGCTACACCTTC.

In its sample, this clone was seen a few times. The rearrangement links TRBV2 to TRBJ2-7; TRBD1 is a possible D gene (5 bases). This CDR3 has 13 residues. The V and J ends lost 5 bases and 6 bases respectively, with 14 bases between them. Germline CDR1 and CDR2: SNHLY and FYNNEI. CDR3 in amino acids: CASSPQGPGEQYF. The DNA for the CDR3 is TGTGCCAGCAGTCCCCAGGGCCCCGGCGAGCAGTACTTC.

This clone was counted only a few times. The chain is built from TRBV18 and TRBJ1-5; D not resolved. Trimming stripped 3 bases from V and 4 bases from J, with 22 bases between. Germline values: CDR1 KGHSH, CDR2 LQKENI. This CDR3 is built from 18 residues. DNA for the CDR3: TGTGCCAGCTCACCTGAACCCCCCGAGTGGAGCGGGAATCAGCCCCAGCATTTT. This gives the protein CASSPEPPEWSGNQPQHF.

The chain links TRBV14 to TRBJ1-6; 9 nucleotides agree with TRBD1. From germline, CDR1 is SGHDN and CDR2 FVKESK. The CDR3 sequence is 15 residues long. V shed 3 bases, J shed 10 bases, and the junction held 7 bases outside the gene matches. The DNA of the CDR3 is TGTGCCAGCAGCCACCGGGACAGGGTAAAGTCACCCCTCCACTTT. This codes for CASSHRDRVKSPLHF. The complete variable domain, with remaining parts taken from reference TRBV14 and TRBJ1-6, reads EAGVTQFPSHSVIEKGQTVTLRCDPISGHDNLYWYRRVMGKEIKFLLHFVKESKQDESGMPNNRFLAERTGGTYSTLKVQPAELEDSGVYFCASSHRDRVKSPLHFGNGTRLTVT.

This clone was seen a handful of times. J is TRBJ2-6 and V is TRBV27, with D possibly TRBD2 on 5 matching bases. CDR1 is MNHEY, CDR2 SMNVEV, per germline (reference sequence). V lost 3 bases and J 2 bases, leaving 8 bases between the germline ends. This CDR3 spans 15 amino acids. In nucleotides, the CDR3 is TGTGCCAGCAGTTTCGAGGGAGCTGGGGCCAACGTCCTGACTTTC. It encodes CASSFEGAGANVLTF.

The chain combines TRBV25-1 with TRBJ1-3, with 7 positions matching TRBD1. This CDR3 is built from 16 residues. The V gene's germline CDR1 is MGHDK and CDR2 SYGVNS. Trimming cost V 5 bases and J 0 bases; bases outside gene matches: 7. The CDR3 is CASSYTGTASGNTIYF. The CDR3 bases are TGTGCCAGCAGTTATACCGGGACAGCCTCTGGAAACACCATATATTTT.

In its sample, this clone was seen a few times. The rearrangement joins TRBV18 to TRBJ2-2; no reliable D call. CDR3 length: 16 residues. Trimming took 0 bases from V and 1 from J, leaving 9 bases between them. CDR1 is KGHSH, CDR2 LQKENI, per germline. The CDR3 loop is CASSPPPDMNTGELFF. CDR3 bases: TGTGCCAGCTCACCACCTCCAGACATGAACACCGGGGAGCTGTTTTTT.

This clone was seen only a few times. This CDR3 reads CASSPRDSSYEQYF. Written as DNA, the CDR3 is TGTGCCAGCAGCCCCAGGGACTCCTCCTACGAGCAGTACTTC. The rearrangement links TRBV9 to TRBJ2-7; D may be TRBD2 (6 bases). The CDR3 contains 14 residues. V was pared by 4 bases and J by 0 bases, with 11 bases between. CDR1 SGDLS and CDR2 YYNGEE come from the germline V gene.

In its sample, this clone was seen a few times. The V gene is TRBV5-1, the J gene TRBJ2-5, with D unresolved. The germline gives CDR1 SGHRS, CDR2 YFSETQ. The V gene lost 2 bases and the J gene lost 5 bases, with 13 bases spanning the gap. The CDR3 length is 14 residues. CDR3 in amino acids: CASSLTPSWETQYF. CDR3 coding DNA: TGCGCCAGCAGCTTAACACCGTCCTGGGAGACCCAGTACTTC.

The V gene is TRBV7-9, the J gene TRBJ2-5; D gene uncertain. In germline, CDR1 is SEHNR, CDR2 FQNEAQ (reference sequence). The V end was cut by 1 base, the J end by 3 bases, with 12 bases between. The CDR3 runs 15 residues. The CDR3 coding sequence is TGTGCCAGCAGCTTAGAGGAATTGGAGAAAGAGACCCAGTACTTC. Translation gives CASSLEELEKETQYF.

The chain recombines TRBV2 with TRBJ1-6; TRBD1 is a possible D gene (6 bases). The CDR3 has 14 amino acids. The V gene lost 5 bases and the J gene lost 4 bases, with 9 bases spanning the gap. CDR1 is SNHLY, CDR2 FYNNEI, per germline. CDR3 DNA sequence: TGTGCCAGCAGTTGGACAGCGTATAATTCACCCCTCCACTTT. This encodes CASSWTAYNSPLHF. The full variable domain, with the rest looked up from reference TRBV2 and TRBJ1-6, is EPEVTQTPSHQVTQMGQEVILRCVPISNHLYFYWYRQILGQKVEFLVSFYNNEISEKSEIFDDQFSVERPDGSNFTLKIRSTKLEDSAMYFCASSWTAYNSPLHFGNGTRLTVT.

There are a few counts of this clone. Within the sample, other DNA sequences also encode this same CDR3. The chain recombines TRBV7-2 with TRBJ1-5; 8 positions match TRBD1. The CDR3 is made up of 13 amino acids. V lost 6 bases to trimming and J lost 5 bases; unmatched junction nucleotides: 3. Germline V gene lookup returns CDR1 SGHTA and CDR2 FQGNSA. CDR3 sequence (DNA): TGTGCCAGCAGTACAGGGGGGGATCAGCCCCAGCATTTT. The encoded protein is CASSTGGDQPQHF.

Turning to this clone: One end of the junction fails to match germline, which may point to a read error. The chain couples TRBV19 to TRBJ2-3, with 8 bases aligning to TRBD1. The CDR3 length is 13 residues. CDR1 and CDR2 (germline): LNHDA, SQIVND (reference sequence). For the CDR3, the DNA is TGTGCCAGTACTATACAGGGGGTGGATACGCAGTATTTT. This gives the protein CASTIQGVDTQYF.